These 23 T cell receptor beta chains were all obtained from the same sample, sequenced in a study of T cell repertoires in cytomegalovirus infection (dated by TCRdb to about 2019). TCRdb names Illumina HiSeq 1500 as the instrument used. TCRdb handled the public reads itself, with Q25 trimming in fastp and clone calling in MiXCR, and kept productive beta chains. All rows with the same CDR3 protein become a single entry with the most common DNA and genes. The sample profile shows under 450,000 distinct CDR3 sequences; nearly 35% of them were found once. Together, the top ten hold approximately 13% of the sample. This specimen's treatment or condition label, interpreted: in vitro stimulation with specific CMV peptide epitopes to enrich CMV-specific T cells. Their recognized antigens are unknown. The specimen comprised cultured PBMCs, sampled from culture after CMV antigen stimulation. These receptors were taken from a human donor in good health (CMV status not recorded). Some clones in this sample may be carry-over from other donors' samples.

The chain uses TRBV5-6 and TRBJ2-2, with D unresolved. CDR1 and CDR2 (germline): SGHDT, YYEEEE. The V end lost 0 bases, the J end lost 5 bases, and 11 bases lay between the germline ends. The CDR3 is 15 residues long. CDR3 DNA sequence: TGTGCCAGCAGCTTGGCGGTCGGTTCAACCGGGGAGCTGTTTTTT. Translated: CASSLAVGSTGELFF.

The table lists this clonotype with many counts. The rearrangement uses TRBV7-2 and TRBJ2-2; 10 bases agree with TRBD2. The CDR3 loop spans 17 amino acids. Germline trimming cut 2 bases from V and 4 bases from J; bases unmatched to any gene: 7. Germline V lookup: CDR1 SGHTA, CDR2 FQGNSA. CDR3 loop: CASSLNVLAGFTGELFF. Here the CDR3 DNA reads TGTGCCAGCAGCTTAAACGTACTAGCGGGATTCACCGGGGAGCTGTTTTTT.

The chain combines TRBV6-1 with TRBJ1-6; D gene unclear. V lost 4 bases and J 7 bases, leaving 11 bases between the germline ends. Germline loops: CDR1 MNHNS, CDR2 SASEGT. The CDR3 totals 14 residues. The CDR3 DNA is TGTGCCAGCAGTGCGGGCTTCTCCAATTCACCCCTCCACTTT. Amino acids: CASSAGFSNSPLHF.

This clonotype was observed a handful of times. The chain is built from TRBV15 and TRBJ2-2; D possibly corresponds to TRBD1 (6 bases). This CDR3 region has 14 residues. V lost 4 bases, J lost 5 bases, and 11 bases lay in between. Germline V gene lookup returns CDR1 LNHNV and CDR2 YYDKDF (reference sequence). The CDR3, as DNA: TGTGCCACCAGCAATTTTGGACAGACCGGGGAGCTGTTTTTT. It encodes CATSNFGQTGELFF.

CDR3 bases: TGTGCCAGCAGTTACTCGAATTTGGACGGTGGCTACACCTTC. It codes for CASSYSNLDGGYTF. The chain links TRBV6-6 to TRBJ1-2; D gene ambiguous. The V end was cut by 0 bases, the J end by 7 bases, with 12 bases between. Per the germline V gene, CDR1 is MNHNY and CDR2 is SVGAGI (reference sequence). This CDR3 is built from 14 residues.

The chain has TRBV7-2 and TRBJ1-1; D is uncertain. Germline CDR1 is SGHTA and CDR2 is FQGNSA. The CDR3 is made up of 14 amino acids. The V gene lost 2 bases and the J gene lost 3 bases, with 10 bases spanning the gap. This CDR3 is CASSLFWRDTEAFF. In DNA, the CDR3 is TGTGCCAGCAGCTTATTTTGGAGGGACACTGAAGCTTTCTTT.

The gene calls are TRBV18 and TRBJ1-5, with D perhaps matching TRBD1 (5 bases). The CDR3 spans 14 residues. Trimming removed 2 bases from V and 6 bases from J, with 11 bases in between. CDR1 and CDR2 (germline): KGHSH, LQKENI. CDR3 DNA: TGTGCCAGCTCACCAGGGGGGTTGGGTCAGCCCCAGCATTTT. Protein product: CASSPGGLGQPQHF.

The chain has TRBV6-1 and TRBJ1-4, with 9 bases matching TRBD1. The V and J ends lost 6 bases and 8 bases, in that order; junction bases with no gene match: 13. Germline V gives CDR1 MNHNS, CDR2 SASEGT. The CDR3 covers 16 residues. As DNA, the CDR3 is TGTGCCAGCAGCGAAAGCCTGGGACAGGGTGAGGAAAAACTGTTTTTT. It translates to CASSESLGQGEEKLFF.

This clonotype was seen more than once but under ten times. The chain uses TRBV25-1 and TRBJ1-4; D ambiguous. CDR1 is MGHDK, CDR2 SYGVNS, per germline. The length of the CDR3 is 14 residues. Trimming removed 3 bases from V and 7 bases from J, with 12 bases in between. The CDR3 region is CASSDNLRGEKLFF. CDR3 DNA sequence: TGTGCCAGCAGTGATAACCTCAGAGGTGAAAAACTGTTTTTT.

The chain links TRBV7-6 to TRBJ2-7; 13 bases fit TRBD2. Per germline, CDR1 SGHVS and CDR2 FNYEAQ. V was clipped by 5 bases and J by 4 bases; unmatched bases: 5. This CDR3 comprises 15 residues. CDR3 bases: TGTGCCAGCAGCCCGAGACTAGCGGGAGGTTACGAGCAGTACTTC. Its protein is CASSPRLAGGYEQYF. The entire variable domain, with the rest obtained from reference TRBV7-6 and TRBJ2-7, is as follows: GAGVSQSPRYKVTKRGQDVALRCDPISGHVSLYWYRQALGQGPEFLTYFNYEAQQDKSGLPNDRFSAERPEGSISTLTIQRTEQRDSAMYRCASSPRLAGGYEQYFGPGTRLTVT.

The chain couples TRBV4-2 to TRBJ2-5, with unresolved D. The CDR3 is made up of 13 amino acids. Germline V gives CDR1 LGHNA, CDR2 YNFKEQ. V lost 4 bases and J lost 2, with 8 bases in between. The CDR3 loop reads CASSPSEQETQYF. The CDR3, as DNA: TGTGCCAGCAGCCCTTCGGAACAAGAGACCCAGTACTTC.

The J gene is TRBJ1-2, the V gene TRBV28; no firm D call. V lost 0 bases to trimming and J lost 5 bases, with 19 bases between them. This CDR3 is 17 amino acids long. CDR1 is MDHEN and CDR2 is SYDVKM in the germline V gene. The CDR3 DNA reads TGTGCCAGCAGTTTATGGTCGGTACTTCGGGAAAAATATGGCTACACCTTC. This sequence encodes CASSLWSVLREKYGYTF.

This clonotype has a handful of counts. CDR3 sequence: CASSCPDGTRGHEQYV. For the CDR3, the DNA is TGTGCCAGCAGTTGTCCCGACGGGACTAGGGGCCACGAGCAGTACGTC. The V gene is TRBV27, the J gene TRBJ2-7; 8 bases are shared with TRBD2. The CDR3 extends over 16 amino acids. Germline V lookup: CDR1 MNHEY, CDR2 SMNVEV (reference sequence). V was pared by 4 bases and J by 5 bases, with 13 bases of the junction left unmatched.

The chain employs TRBV12-3 or TRBV12-4 and TRBJ2-7; D call uncertain. V dropped 2 bases and J dropped 3 bases, with 11 bases sitting between them. The CDR3 spans 14 residues. In DNA, the CDR3 is TGTGCCAGCAGTTTAAACCGGGCTTACTACGAGCAGTACTTC. It encodes CASSLNRAYYEQYF.

The gene calls are TRBV20-1 and TRBJ2-5; D is perhaps TRBD2 (6 bases). This CDR3 spans 15 amino acids. CDR1 is DFQATT and CDR2 is SNEGSKA in the germline V gene (reference sequence). The V and J ends lost 4 bases and 6 bases respectively, with 21 bases between them. This chain's CDR3 is CSATAPSAPMQTQYF. The CDR3 DNA is TGCAGTGCTACCGCCCCTAGCGCTCCCATGCAGACCCAGTACTTC.

The genes are TRBV6-6 and TRBJ2-1, with D unresolved. With 2 bases removed from V and 8 bases from J, the gap between germline ends came to 13 bases. Per germline, CDR1 MNHNY and CDR2 SVGAGI (reference sequence). CDR3 size: 14 residues. The CDR3 loop reads CASSYPGDMDEQFF. The CDR3 coding sequence is TGTGCCAGCAGTTACCCCGGTGATATGGATGAGCAGTTCTTC.

The CDR3 loop is CASSRRQGENTEAFF. CDR3 bases: TGTGCCAGCAGCCGCCGACAGGGGGAGAACACTGAAGCTTTCTTT. The chain carries TRBV6-2 or TRBV6-3 and TRBJ1-1; 9 nucleotides agree with TRBD1. The CDR3 consists of 15 residues. The germline gives CDR1 MNHEY, CDR2 SVGEGT. With 6 bases clipped from V and 1 base from J, the junction kept 6 bases outside the gene matches.

The chain combines TRBV7-6 with TRBJ2-1, with no clear D. The CDR3 is 13 amino acids. Germline assignment: CDR1 SGHVS and CDR2 FNYEAQ. V dropped 5 bases and J dropped 2 bases, with 7 bases sitting between them. Here the CDR3 reads CASSEDAYNEQFF. CDR3 coding DNA: TGTGCCAGCAGCGAGGATGCCTACAATGAGCAGTTCTTC.

The V call is TRBV12-3 or TRBV12-4, the J call TRBJ2-1; D uncertain. V gave up 8 bases and J gave up 0 bases, with 11 bases separating them. The CDR3 has 14 residues. DNA of the CDR3: TGTGCCAGCCAGACGGCGTCCTCCTACAATGAGCAGTTCTTC. This translates into CASQTASSYNEQFF.

The rearrangement links TRBV20-1 to TRBJ2-7; D perhaps matches TRBD2 (5 bases). Trimming removed 1 base from V and 3 bases from J, with 19 bases in between. The CDR3 runs 16 residues. Germline CDR1 and CDR2: DFQATT and SNEGSKA (reference sequence). The CDR3 protein is CSARARSRGEIYEQYF. CDR3 in DNA: TGCAGTGCTAGAGCCCGGAGTCGGGGAGAAATCTACGAGCAGTACTTC.

The chain recombines TRBV4-1 with TRBJ2-1; TRBD2 matches 9 bases. Germline assignment: CDR1 MGHRA and CDR2 YSYEKL. The CDR3 totals 15 residues. The V and J ends lost 3 bases and 8 bases, in that order; junction bases with no gene match: 8. CDR3 in DNA: TGCGCCAGCAGCCAGGTCGGGACTAGCATTGATGAGCAGTTCTTC. The encoded protein is CASSQVGTSIDEQFF.

The V call is TRBV7-9, the J call TRBJ2-7, with D hard to call. This CDR3 comprises 12 residues. The V gene lost 4 bases and the J gene lost 6 bases, with 10 bases spanning the gap. From germline, CDR1 is SEHNR and CDR2 FQNEAQ (reference sequence). CDR3 in amino acids: CASSSKALEQYF. The CDR3 coding sequence is TGTGCCAGCAGCTCGAAAGCTCTCGAGCAGTACTTC.

This clonotype was counted between two and nine times. The V gene is TRBV20-1, the J gene TRBJ2-5; no clear D gene. V was pared by 0 bases and J by 1 base, with 12 bases between. This CDR3 contains 15 residues. CDR1 is DFQATT, CDR2 SNEGSKA, per germline (reference sequence). The CDR3 region has the DNA TGCAGTGCTAGAGAGAGGTTTCTGGGCCAAGAGACCCAGTACTTC. This sequence encodes CSARERFLGQETQYF.